This T cell receptor (beta chain) was sequenced during a study of blood T cell repertoires in COVID-19. In the study overall: Acute and convalescent COVID-19 specimens originated in the United States, Italy and Spain. The analysed material was cDNA or gDNA that came from T cells, B-cell-depleted T cells, or PBMCs.

Original analysis: Amplification of reference gene primers was used by the study to estimate nucleated cell counts. Libraries were prepared by immunoSEQ multiplex PCR; TCRdb keeps only in-frame clonotypes and omits some of them. The V and J calls and clone size were taken over from that table, and D and trimming were inferred from the DNA. The sample carries 95,000 to 110,000 clones, over 80% recorded once. The CDR3 covers 14 residues. CDR1 is MNHEY, CDR2 SMNVEV, per germline (reference sequence). Trimming removed 6 bases from V and 2 bases from J; junction bases left unmatched: 5. The sequence was collected from a woman aged 25-40 years with acute or convalescent COVID-19. The sequenced material came from peripheral blood. V gene TRBV27 combines with J gene TRBJ2-7, with TRBD2 matching 9 bases. The CDR3 DNA reads as TGTGCCAGCAGGCTAGTAGCGGGAGCCTACGAGCAGTACTTC. Translated: CASRLVAGAYEQYF.